Detailed here is one TCR beta chain. Its antigen is unidentified. Mismatch with germline at one junction end may stem from a read error. At least one PBMC sample before ART and at least two after were required. Everyone in the study who had HIV was treated in the United States. The sample originates from a study of long-term antiretroviral therapy in people with HIV. Overall study: Initial samples were collected about a decade before the 2015 immediate-ART recommendation. The study, taken as a whole, reports: Dominating the repertoire at all time points were the clones that expanded before ART.

The CDR3 runs to 13 residues. Looked up from germline, CDR1 is SGHRS and CDR2 is YFSETQ. An immunoSEQ assay, version v3.0, was performed at survey level. Measured with immunoSEQ multiplex PCR; TCRdb has only the in-frame clones, and not every one. The sample yields 25,000 to 35,000 clones, approximately 94% seen once. Sequenced here: unsorted PBMCs, sampled about 7.2 years after starting antiretroviral therapy. This receptor was taken from a man aged 50 to 60 with HIV. This chain connects TRBV5-1 to TRBJ1-2; D unclear. CDR3: CTSSDYGLGGYTF. The CDR3 region has the DNA TGCACCAGCAGCGACTATGGACTTGGTGGCTACACCTTC.